This entry lists 11 T cell receptor beta chains sequenced from one sample in a study of T cell repertoires in cytomegalovirus infection. No antigen is known for these receptors. MiXCR, run by TCRdb on the reads, gives a single entry per CDR3 protein. The sample has 450,000 to 650,000 distinct CDR3 sequences, under 45% seen once; the top ten hold 48%. Sequenced here: cultured PBMCs, sampled from culture after CMV antigen stimulation. The receptors stem from a human donor in good health (CMV status not recorded). Some clones in this sample may be carry-over from other donors' samples.

The chain recombines TRBV20-1 with TRBJ2-3; D is unresolved. The CDR3 runs 15 residues. CDR1 and CDR2 from the germline V gene are DFQATT and SNEGSKA (reference sequence). Trimming stripped 6 bases from V and 1 base from J, with 17 bases between. CDR3 in DNA: TGCAGTGCCACCCCTGGGCTTACGGGCACAGATACGCAGTATTTT. This encodes CSATPGLTGTDTQYF.

This chain links TRBV7-6 with TRBJ1-3; TRBD1 matches at 7 bases. Germline CDR1 is SGHVS and CDR2 is FNYEAQ. The CDR3 length is 17 residues. J was trimmed by 4 bases and V by 2 bases; bases with no gene match: 11. In nucleotides, the CDR3 is TGTGCCAGCAGCTTATTCGGGGCCCGACAGGGAGGAAACACCATATATTTT. Translation gives CASSLFGARQGGNTIYF.

This clonotype was recorded a few times. V gene TRBV7-2 combines with J gene TRBJ2-1, with D hard to call. There are 15 residues in the CDR3. Germline V gene sequence: CDR1 SGHTA, CDR2 FQGNSA. Trimming took 1 base from V and 0 from J, leaving 7 bases between them. DNA for the CDR3: TGTGCCAGCAGCTTAGTCTGGACCTCCTACAATGAGCAGTTCTTC. It is translated as CASSLVWTSYNEQFF.

V usage is TRBV6-1 and J usage is TRBJ1-5, with TRBD1 as a possible D gene (6 bases). This CDR3 region has 18 residues. The V gene's germline CDR1 is MNHNS and CDR2 SASEGT. V was trimmed by 1 base and J by 1 base, leaving 17 bases between them. Here the CDR3 reads CASSEGGRVYRSNQPQHF. The CDR3 DNA is TGTGCCAGCAGTGAAGGGGGGCGAGTTTATCGAAGCAATCAGCCCCAGCATTTT.

The chain couples TRBV19 to TRBJ1-1, with TRBD1 matching over 8 bases. Germline lookup yields CDR1 LNHDA and CDR2 SQIVND (reference sequence). V lost 5 bases to trimming and J lost 3 bases; unmatched junction nucleotides: 14. This CDR3 region has 17 residues. DNA of the CDR3: TGTGCCAGTAGTCCGACCCCCTTCAGGGGGCGAGACACTGAAGCTTTCTTT. Amino acid sequence: CASSPTPFRGRDTEAFF.

This chain connects TRBV7-2 to TRBJ1-3, with D tentatively TRBD1 (5 bases). V lost 6 bases and J lost 3, with 12 bases in between. Per the germline V gene, CDR1 is SGHTA and CDR2 is FQGNSA. The CDR3 spans 14 residues. The CDR3: CASRAGGGGNTIYF. As DNA, the CDR3 is TGTGCCAGCAGGGCCGGGGGGGGTGGAAACACCATATATTTT.

The genes are TRBV7-2 and TRBJ1-1, with D perhaps TRBD1 (5 bases). The germline gives CDR1 SGHTA, CDR2 FQGNSA. The CDR3 totals 14 residues. V was shortened by 5 bases and J by 1 base, with 11 bases between the two germline ends. The CDR3 protein is CASSGDVRNTEAFF. CDR3 DNA sequence: TGTGCCAGCAGCGGGGACGTCAGGAACACTGAAGCTTTCTTT.

This clonotype has just a few counts. The chain links TRBV2 to TRBJ1-1; 7 nucleotides agree with TRBD1. The CDR3 runs 13 residues. Germline V gives CDR1 SNHLY, CDR2 FYNNEI. Germline trimming cut 6 bases from V and 4 bases from J; bases unmatched to any gene: 5. CDR3 in DNA: TGTGCCAGCAGAGACAGGGTTAGCACTGAAGCTTTCTTT. The encoded protein is CASRDRVSTEAFF.

The chain couples TRBV7-8 to TRBJ2-5, with TRBD1 matching 9 bases. V shed 5 bases, J shed 2 bases, and the junction held 9 bases outside the gene matches. The CDR3 runs 16 residues. Germline CDR1 SGHVS, CDR2 FQNEAQ. For the CDR3, the DNA is TGTGCCAGCAGCGATCTACAGGGGGCCAAACAAGAGACCCAGTACTTC. Amino acid sequence: CASSDLQGAKQETQYF. The full variable domain, with the rest looked up from reference TRBV7-8 and TRBJ2-5, is GAGVSQSPRYKVAKRGQDVALRCDPISGHVSLFWYQQALGQGPEFLTYFQNEAQLDKSGLPSDRFFAERPEGSVSTLKIQRTQQEDSAVYLCASSDLQGAKQETQYFGPGTRLLVL.

The sample holds a few counts of this clonotype. This rearrangement joins TRBV7-8 to TRBJ2-2; 7 bases map to TRBD2. CDR1 SGHVS and CDR2 FQNEAQ come from the germline V gene. The ends lost 5 bases at V and 0 bases at J; junction bases unmatched: 6. The CDR3 covers 16 residues. Here the CDR3 reads CASSPLAGANTGELFF. CDR3 DNA sequence: TGTGCCAGCAGCCCCCTGGCGGGAGCGAACACCGGGGAGCTGTTTTTT.

This clonotype came up a few times. This chain joins TRBV12-5 and TRBJ2-3, with 10 bases matching TRBD2. Germline V gene lookup returns CDR1 LGHNT and CDR2 FRNRAP. CDR3 length: 18 amino acids. The trim removed 0 bases at V and 2 bases at J, leaving 8 bases unmatched. In nucleotides, the CDR3 is TGTGCTAGTGGTTTGGTACCTGACGGGACTAGCGCCACAGATACGCAGTATTTT. Translated: CASGLVPDGTSATDTQYF.